The sample holds many counts of the clone carrying this T cell receptor (beta chain). Its antigen is not identified. As part of library construction, unique molecular identifiers were attached to individual cDNA molecules. TCRdb processed the 5' RACE reads anew with MiXCR; each CDR3 protein has one entry. The sample consists of some 50,000 distinct CDR3 sequences, around 4.6% of them appearing once. The data belong to a study of early T cells in non-severe SARS-CoV-2 infection. Study information: Sequencing targeted bulk RNA from unsorted whole blood, leaving chains unpaired.

The study, taken as a whole, reports: Matching against VDJdb likely underestimated virus-specific expansions, favoring anti-spike CD8.

The CDR3 totals 18 residues. The V and J ends lost 0 bases and 8 bases, in that order; junction bases with no gene match: 11. Germline V gene lookup returns CDR1 SEHNR and CDR2 FQNEAQ (reference sequence). The chain recombines TRBV7-9 with TRBJ2-1; 12 positions agree with TRBD2. This TCR was sampled from an adult who was a healthcare worker with PCR-confirmed SARS-CoV-2 infection or an uninfected control (not recorded which). The sample comprised whole blood. CDR3 residues: CASSLAHASGRVSHEQFF. The DNA for the CDR3 is TGTGCCAGCAGCTTAGCGCACGCTAGCGGGAGGGTAAGCCATGAGCAGTTCTTC.